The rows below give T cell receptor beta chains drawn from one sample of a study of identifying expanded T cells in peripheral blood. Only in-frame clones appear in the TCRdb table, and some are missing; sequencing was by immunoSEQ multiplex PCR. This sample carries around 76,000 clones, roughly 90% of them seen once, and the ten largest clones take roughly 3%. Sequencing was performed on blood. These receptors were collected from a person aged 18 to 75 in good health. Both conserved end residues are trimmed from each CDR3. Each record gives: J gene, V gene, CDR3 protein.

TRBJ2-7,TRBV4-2,ASSLGLAGYEQY
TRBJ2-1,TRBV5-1,ASSLDLVAGEWGEQF
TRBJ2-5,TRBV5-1,ASSFIGTREETQY
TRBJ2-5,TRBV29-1,SIVLNAGETQY
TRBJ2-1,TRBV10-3,AISPGLAGGEQF
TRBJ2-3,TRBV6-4,ASSVGALTDTQY
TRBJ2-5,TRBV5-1,ASSLAGQVGLQETQY
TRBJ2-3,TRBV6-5,ASSLAGPTDTQY
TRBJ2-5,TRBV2,ASEGWQETQY
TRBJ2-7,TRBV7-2,ASRASYEQY
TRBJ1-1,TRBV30,AWKAGAKNTEAF
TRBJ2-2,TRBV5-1,ASRKDGNTGELF
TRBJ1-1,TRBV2,AIRDNLNTEAF
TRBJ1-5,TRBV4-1,ASSQGGGNNQPQH
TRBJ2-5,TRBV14,ASSHRSRVRETQY
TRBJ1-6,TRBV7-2,ASSLAVDRALH
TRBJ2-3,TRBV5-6,ASSLFLAGASDTQY
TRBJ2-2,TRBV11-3,ASSLTKQSRTTGELF
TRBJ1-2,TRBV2,ASSRTANGYT
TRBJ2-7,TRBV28,ASSSGQGVGYEQY
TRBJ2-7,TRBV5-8,ASSLAGTGWGEQY
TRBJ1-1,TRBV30,ALSRKNTEAF
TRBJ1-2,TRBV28,ASSFADTRYGYT
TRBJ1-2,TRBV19,ASSILGGQGYGYT
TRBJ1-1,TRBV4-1,ASSQASWGLVQGAHQAF
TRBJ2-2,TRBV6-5,ASRPGGTGELF
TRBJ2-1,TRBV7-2,ASSSRPSLGQF
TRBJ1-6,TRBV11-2,ASSPVERYNSPLH
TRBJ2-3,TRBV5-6,ASSLVTVAGGATDTQY
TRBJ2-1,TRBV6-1,ASTRMGLGYNEQF
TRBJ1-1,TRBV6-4,ASSEGAHTEAF
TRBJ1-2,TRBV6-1,ASSEARQSNYGYT
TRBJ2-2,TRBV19,ASSSNRVTGELF
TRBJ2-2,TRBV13,ASSRGTVNTGELF
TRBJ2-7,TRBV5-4,ASSFTGLAEPYEQY
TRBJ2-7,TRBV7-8,ASSRSPRGRSSYEQY
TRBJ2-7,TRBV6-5,ASSRGPGRDPY
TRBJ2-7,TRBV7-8,ASSLAPGDEQY
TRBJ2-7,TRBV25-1,ASSYIDRLRSYEQY
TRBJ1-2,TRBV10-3,AIAQEANYGYT
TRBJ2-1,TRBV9,ASSVGEQGQQF
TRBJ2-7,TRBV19,ASSTRTGKYEQY